This T cell receptor (beta chain) derives from a study of blood T cells in healthy people across ages. CDR3 length equals 16 residues. Trimming stripped 0 bases from V and 5 bases from J, with 14 bases between. Germline V lookup: CDR1 DFQATT, CDR2 SNEGSKA (reference sequence). A second PCR of roughly 7 to 11 cycles used a sample-barcoded 5' primer and a J-beta primer mix. One entry per CDR3 protein, called by TCRdb with MiXCR from the 5' RACE reads. The sample records under 800,000 distinct CDR3 sequences, around 40% being singletons. The specimen was blood. V usage is TRBV20-1 and J usage is TRBJ2-6; D is ambiguous. The TCR originated in a woman aged 60-75 years in good health. In DNA, the CDR3 is TGCAGTGCTAGAGATCCTAAGAAACCTAGGGCCAACGTCCTGACTTTC. Its protein product is CSARDPKKPRANVLTF.